These T cell receptor beta chains were read from a single sample in a study of CXCR3 chemokines and chemotherapy response in bladder cancer. TCRdb reanalysed the PCR reads using MiXCR and keeps one entry per CDR3 protein. The repertoire has 8,000 to 10,000 distinct CDR3 sequences, approximately 22% of them found once; the top ten carry 7.5% to 10%. The sample here was taken from a patient whose treatment included neoadjuvant chemotherapy. These receptors were taken from a human donor with bladder cancer that did not respond to neoadjuvant chemotherapy. CDR3s include the opening cysteine and the closing phenylalanine or tryptophan. The D gene is left open where the match is weak. Not all rows give a size; the values are once, few, many and, for expanded clones, a class.

J gene | D gene | V gene | clone size | CDR3 DNA | CDR3 protein
TRBJ2-7 | TRBD2 | TRBV15 | many | TGTGCCACCAGCGGGGAGGGGACCTACGAGCAGTACTTC | CATSGEGTYEQYF
TRBJ1-2 | TRBD1 | TRBV27 | - | TGTGCCAGCAGTCGAGGACAGGGGATTGAAGGCTACACCTTC | CASSRGQGIEGYTF
TRBJ2-3 | TRBD2 | TRBV20-1 | many | TGCAGTGCATCCGGCGGGGGGCCCCCAGATACGCAGTATTTT | CSASGGGPPDTQYF
TRBJ1-1 | TRBD1 | TRBV10-3 | - | TGTGCCATCAGTGTTGGGACAGGGGTGGATAAAGCTTTCTTT | CAISVGTGVDKAFF
TRBJ1-2 | - | TRBV6-2/TRBV6-3 | medium-sized | TGTGCCAGCAGTGCCGGACAGCACTATGGCTACACCTTC | CASSAGQHYGYTF
TRBJ2-2 | - | TRBV7-3 | many | TGTGCCAGCAGCTCGGGGAAGTACGGGGAGCTGTTTTTT | CASSSGKYGELFF
TRBJ2-2 | TRBD2 | TRBV9 | - | TGTGCCAGCAGTTCGTCCGGGGGGGCCAACACCGGGGAGCTGTTTTTT | CASSSSGGANTGELFF
TRBJ1-5 | - | TRBV7-2 | medium-sized | TGTGCCAGCAGCTGGGCAGGGAACTCTCAGCCCCAGCATTTT | CASSWAGNSQPQHF
TRBJ1-1 | TRBD1 | TRBV28 | many | TGTGCCAGCAGTTTACTTGACAGGGGCACTGAAGCTTTCTTT | CASSLLDRGTEAFF
TRBJ2-5 | - | TRBV12-3/TRBV12-4 | many | TGTGCCAGCAGTCTCCACGGGGCAGTCCTAGAGACCCAGTACTTC | CASSLHGAVLETQYF
TRBJ1-1 | - | TRBV7-2 | medium-sized | TGTGCCAGCGGCCAGGGAGGCGGCTGGAACACTGAAGCTTTCTTT | CASGQGGGWNTEAFF
TRBJ2-7 | - | TRBV9 | - | TGTGCCAGCAGCGTAGAATCGGCAGGACTGAGCTCCTACGAGCAGTACTTC | CASSVESAGLSSYEQYF
TRBJ2-1 | TRBD2 | TRBV7-2 | medium-sized | TGTGCCAGCAGCTTAGGGGGACTAAGCGGGGGGAGGGAGCAGTTCTTC | CASSLGGLSGGREQFF
TRBJ1-5 | - | TRBV29-1 | medium-sized | TGCAGCGTCGGTGAGGGGATCGGGCAGCCCCAGCATTTT | CSVGEGIGQPQHF
TRBJ1-5 | TRBD1 | TRBV20-1 | many | TGCAGTGCTAGCCCGGGACAGAATTTGATACAGCATTTT | CSASPGQNLIQHF
TRBJ2-7 | TRBD2 | TRBV6-6 | many | TGTGCCAGCAACCGTGGGCGGGGGGAGCAGTACTTC | CASNRGRGEQYF
TRBJ2-5 | TRBD1 | TRBV11-2 | many | TGTGCCAGCAGCTCTAGGACAGGGGGCCTAATCCAAGAGACCCAGTACTTC | CASSSRTGGLIQETQYF
TRBJ2-1 | - | TRBV24-1 | medium-sized | TGTGCCACCAGTGACCCAGGGGAAGATGAGCAGTTCTTC | CATSDPGEDEQFF
TRBJ1-1 | TRBD1 | TRBV19 | medium-sized | TGTGCCACACAACGGGACAGGACGAACACTGAAGCTTTCTTT | CATQRDRTNTEAFF
TRBJ2-1 | - | TRBV18 | medium-sized | TGTGCCAGCTCACCTCAGGGAAATGAGCAGTTCTTC | CASSPQGNEQFF
TRBJ2-3 | - | TRBV28 | few | TGTGCCAGCAGTCTCCGACTAGTGCCCACAGATCCGCAGTATTTT | CASSLRLVPTDPQYF
TRBJ2-5 | - | TRBV19 | medium-sized | TGTGCCAGTAGTATTCGGCGGGGAACCCGAGAGACCCAGTACTTC | CASSIRRGTRETQYF
TRBJ2-3 | TRBD2 | TRBV7-2 | medium-sized | TGTGCCAGCAGCTTAGCCACTAGCGGGGGGCAGTATTTT | CASSLATSGGQYF
TRBJ1-4 | - | TRBV7-9 | many | TGTGCCAGCAGCTTATCGCAGGGCACTAATGAAAAACTGTTTTTT | CASSLSQGTNEKLFF
TRBJ2-1 | TRBD1 | TRBV12-5 | many | TGTGCTAGTGATTGGGGTGTGGACAGGTCCTACAATGAGCAGTTCTTC | CASDWGVDRSYNEQFF
TRBJ1-5 | - | TRBV6-6 | medium-sized | TGTGCCAGCAGTTACTCGACTGGGGAAGATCAGCCCCAGCATTTT | CASSYSTGEDQPQHF
TRBJ1-2 | TRBD1 | TRBV20-1 | few | TGCAGTGCTAGAGTCCAGGGGGAATACACCTTC | CSARVQGEYTF